This is a list of T cell receptor beta chains from one sample in a study. Only in-frame clones appear in the TCRdb table, and some are missing; sequencing was by immunoSEQ multiplex PCR. In the table there are under 65,000 clones, 90% to 95% of which are singletons. Sequencing input: PBMCs. These receptors all stem from a man in his forties or fifties with rheumatoid arthritis. CDR3s include the opening cysteine and the closing phenylalanine or tryptophan. Each record gives: CDR3 DNA, CDR3 protein, D gene, V gene, J gene, clone size. A D gene is named only where the DNA matches it firmly. Only some rows state a clone size, as once, few, many or a class for expanded clones.

CDR3nt: TGTGCCAGCAGCGCTCCGACGGGGTCTGAGTTCAACTATGGCTACACCTTC
CDR3aa: CASSAPTGSEFNYGYTF
d_gene: NA
v_gene: TRBV9
j_gene: TRBJ1-2
abundance: NA

CDR3nt: TGCGCCAGCAGCGAAGGGACTAGCGGCAGCTCCTACAATGAGCAGTTCTTC
CDR3aa: CASSEGTSGSSYNEQFF
d_gene: TRBD2
v_gene: TRBV5-1
j_gene: TRBJ2-1
abundance: NA

CDR3nt: TGCGCCAGCAGTCCAGGGAGGGGAGGGGAAAAACTGTTTTTT
CDR3aa: CASSPGRGGEKLFF
d_gene: NA
v_gene: TRBV4-3
j_gene: TRBJ1-4
abundance: NA

CDR3nt: TGTGCCAGCAGCTTTCCCCTGAAAGGCCACGAGCAGTACTTC
CDR3aa: CASSFPLKGHEQYF
d_gene: NA
v_gene: TRBV11-2
j_gene: TRBJ2-7
abundance: NA

CDR3nt: TGTGCCGAATCGTACGGGATGAACACTGAAGCTTTCTTT
CDR3aa: CAESYGMNTEAFF
d_gene: NA
v_gene: TRBV10-3
j_gene: TRBJ1-1
abundance: NA

CDR3nt: TGTGCCAGCAGCTTAGCCCCGGACGGCTATGGCTACACCTTC
CDR3aa: CASSLAPDGYGYTF
d_gene: NA
v_gene: TRBV7-2
j_gene: TRBJ1-2
abundance: NA

CDR3nt: TGTGCCAGCAGTTACGCGAGCCCGGAGACCCAGTACTTC
CDR3aa: CASSYASPETQYF
d_gene: NA
v_gene: TRBV6-5
j_gene: TRBJ2-5
abundance: NA

CDR3nt: TGCGCCAGCAGCTTTCTAGCGGGAGTTGAGACCCAGTACTTC
CDR3aa: CASSFLAGVETQYF
d_gene: TRBD2
v_gene: TRBV5-1
j_gene: TRBJ2-5
abundance: NA

CDR3nt: TGCGCCAGCAGCTTTGGGTCTAGCTTCTCCAGCGGGGAGCTGTTTTTT
CDR3aa: CASSFGSSFSSGELFF
d_gene: NA
v_gene: TRBV5-1
j_gene: TRBJ2-2
abundance: NA

CDR3nt: TGTGCCAGCAGTCCGTCCTTAGCGGGAGTCGGAACAGATACGCAGTATTTT
CDR3aa: CASSPSLAGVGTDTQYF
d_gene: TRBD2
v_gene: TRBV28
j_gene: TRBJ2-3
abundance: few

CDR3nt: TGTGCCAGCAGCTTGGGATTCCAGGGGGCTAATGAAAAACTGTTTTTT
CDR3aa: CASSLGFQGANEKLFF
d_gene: TRBD1
v_gene: TRBV5-4
j_gene: TRBJ1-4
abundance: few

CDR3nt: TGTGCCAGCAGTTACATATCTAACACTGAAGCTTTCTTT
CDR3aa: CASSYISNTEAFF
d_gene: NA
v_gene: TRBV6-5
j_gene: TRBJ1-1
abundance: few

CDR3nt: TGTGCCAGCAGGTCACAGGGGGGAAGTGGCTACACCTTC
CDR3aa: CASRSQGGSGYTF
d_gene: TRBD1
v_gene: TRBV6-5
j_gene: TRBJ1-2
abundance: NA

CDR3nt: TGTGCCAGCAGCAAAGACAGTGACTCTGGAAACACCATATATTTT
CDR3aa: CASSKDSDSGNTIYF
d_gene: NA
v_gene: TRBV9
j_gene: TRBJ1-3
abundance: NA

CDR3nt: TGTGCCAGCAGCCAAGGTGACACATCTGAAGCTTTCTTT
CDR3aa: CASSQGDTSEAFF
d_gene: NA
v_gene: TRBV4-2
j_gene: TRBJ1-1
abundance: NA

CDR3nt: TGCGCCAGCAGTTTTCAGCGAGACTCCTACGAGCAGTACTTC
CDR3aa: CASSFQRDSYEQYF
d_gene: NA
v_gene: TRBV10-2
j_gene: TRBJ2-7
abundance: few